This T cell receptor beta chain appears in the sequencing data of a study of T cell responses to AZD1222 COVID-19 vaccine (dated by TCRdb to the early 2020s). In terms of the full investigation: Because spike-specific TCR depth and breadth did not differ between the two schedules, AZD1222 recipients who got a second dose at roughly 4 weeks were pooled with those who got a second dose at roughly 12 weeks. Trial participants were enrolled by age into 18-55, 56-69 and 70-plus year subgroups, with roughly 160, 29 and 62 TCR-sequenced participants respectively. A total of over 230 trial participants underwent TCR sequencing, of whom more than 200 had received two doses of AZD1222 and about 25 had received two doses of the MenACWY control vaccine. What the study reported, not specific to this receptor: The 56-69-year group was small, and its depth increase did not reach significance, likely because of low power. The whole spike protein was spanned by vaccine-associated CD4 TCRs, and dominant responses were seen in regions 160-218 and 743-854. Conclusions about previously exposed vaccinees are limited because only six or seven AZD1222 recipients were SARS-CoV-2 seropositive at baseline. Spike-specific TCR breadth and depth rose significantly after two AZD1222 doses compared with day 0 and with MenACWY recipients. Epitopes outside the regions mutated in the B.1.351 and B.1.1.7 variants were reportedly recognized by nearly half of the unique spike-specific TCRs. Participants were mostly white British, with more females than males. The authors suggested clonal diversity may have been underestimated. Because no day 14 peak-response samples were available, repertoires were characterized only after the peak T cell response.

Relative to germline, V is 4 bases shorter and J is 7 bases shorter, with 10 bases between their ends. Reading the germline V gene (reference sequence) gives CDR1 MNHNY and CDR2 SVGAGI. The CDR3 sequence holds 12 residues, the cysteine and phenylalanine included. Only the CDR3 part of the read is kept: 36 bases, read in frame from the first base. With regard to this clone: Its antigen remains undetermined. No clone much larger than this one lies a single base away; base qualities are absent.

The CDR3 regions of human TCRbeta chains were analyzed by immunosequencing. In the authors' own workflow: TCRs in the repertoires were matched against a reference library of SARS-CoV-2-specific TCRs that had been generated with the MIRA antigen-specificity platform. Breadth meant the fraction of unique TCRs that were SARS-CoV-2-associated, whereas depth meant the fraction of total T cells that were SARS-CoV-2-associated. Using the MIRA data, each spike-specific TCR was mapped to the spike region that the TCR reacts to and placed in a CD4 or CD8 class. Log10-transformed breadth and depth values were compared by one-way ANOVA with Sidak's multiple comparisons tests. TCRdb holds this immuneACCESS table with in-frame rearrangements only. Some clones are missing; in checked studies, unresolved V genes explain under half, and the rest has no known cause. The V and J calls and clone size come from that table; D and trimming were worked out from the DNA. This sample comprises roughly 100,000 clones, about 94% of them detected only once. The ten largest clones take up roughly 2% of the sample.

Sample time point, as interpreted from the label and publication: baseline before first vaccination. The vaccinee samples were drawn from two UK trials, COV001 and COV002, one of which was a single-blind randomized controlled phase 2/3 trial testing AZD1222 (ChAdOx1 nCoV-19) in healthy adults. For TCRbeta chain sequencing, PBMC samples from trial participants were taken at day 0 and at day 28 after the second dose. The specimen comprised peripheral blood, sampled on day 0 of AZD1222 vaccination. The TCR was taken from an adult in good health. The chain was built from TRBV6-6 and TRBJ1-2; a confident D gene designation cannot be given. The DNA reads as follows: TGTGCCAGCAGTTCCTACAAGAGTGGCTACACCTTC. Its translation reads: CASSSYKSGYTF.